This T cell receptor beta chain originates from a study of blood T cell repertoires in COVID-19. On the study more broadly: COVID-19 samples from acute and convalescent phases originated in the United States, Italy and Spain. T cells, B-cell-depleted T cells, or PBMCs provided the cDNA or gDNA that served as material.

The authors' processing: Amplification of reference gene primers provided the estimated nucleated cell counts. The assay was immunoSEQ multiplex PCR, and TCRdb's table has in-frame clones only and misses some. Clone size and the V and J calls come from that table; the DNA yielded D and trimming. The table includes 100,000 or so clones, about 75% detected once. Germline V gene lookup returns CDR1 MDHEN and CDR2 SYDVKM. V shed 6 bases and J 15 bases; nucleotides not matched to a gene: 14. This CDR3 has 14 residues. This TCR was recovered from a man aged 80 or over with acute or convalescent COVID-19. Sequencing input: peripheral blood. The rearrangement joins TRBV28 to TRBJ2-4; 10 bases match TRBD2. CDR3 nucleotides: TGTGCCAGCAGACCGGGACTAGCGCCTCCTCTTGTGTACTTC. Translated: CASRPGLAPPLVYF.